Presented here are 13 T cell receptor beta chains from one specimen sequenced in a study of blood T cell repertoires in COVID-19. Produced via immunoSEQ multiplex PCR; TCRdb's table is partial and in-frame only. The data contain some 320,000 clones, over 85% of them singletons. The sequenced sample consisted of PBMCs or T cells enriched from blood (not recorded which). These receptors originate from a man aged 60 to 69 who had recovered from COVID-19.

The chain is built from TRBV5-5 and TRBJ2-7; D unclear. V gave up 0 bases and J gave up 4 bases, with 11 bases separating them. In germline, CDR1 is SGHKS, CDR2 YYEKEE (reference sequence). The CDR3 spans 14 residues. The DNA for the CDR3 is TGTGCCAGCAGCTTGGCAGGATCCCCTTACGAGCAGTACTTC. Protein: CASSLAGSPYEQYF.

This clone was seen a few times. This chain joins TRBV7-3 and TRBJ2-7; D is perhaps TRBD1 (5 bases). CDR3 length: 13 residues. V shed 5 bases and J shed 6 bases, with 14 bases lying between them. CDR1 is SGHTA, CDR2 FQGTGA, per germline. The CDR3 nucleotides read TGTGCCAGCAGCCTCGGCCTAACAGGCGAGCAGTACTTC. This codes for CASSLGLTGEQYF.

The chain employs TRBV6-4 and TRBJ2-3, with a weak D call TRBD1 (5 bases). The CDR3 loop spans 13 amino acids. Per germline, CDR1 MRHNA and CDR2 SNTAGT. V was pared by 6 bases and J by 4 bases, with 11 bases between. CDR3 residues: CASSIRDADTQYF. The CDR3 DNA reads TGTGCCAGCAGCATCAGGGATGCAGATACGCAGTATTTT.

The gene calls are TRBV2 and TRBJ1-2; 8 nucleotides agree with TRBD1. The trim removed 3 bases at V and 4 bases at J, leaving 13 bases unmatched. From germline, CDR1 is SNHLY and CDR2 FYNNEI. This CDR3 contains 17 residues. The CDR3 bases are TGTGCCAGCAGTGATGTCCAGGGGGCGACCGTGCGCTATGGCTACACCTTC. Translating gives CASSDVQGATVRYGYTF.

The V call is TRBV18, the J call TRBJ1-4; D unresolved. Germline CDR1 and CDR2: KGHSH and LQKENI. CDR3 length: 12 amino acids. Trimming stripped 4 bases from V and 7 bases from J, with 7 bases between. This CDR3 is CASSRLGEKLFF. Written as DNA, the CDR3 is TGTGCCAGCTCACGACTCGGTGAAAAACTGTTTTTT.

J is TRBJ2-3 and V is TRBV7-6, with D tentatively TRBD1 (5 bases). CDR3 length: 17 amino acids. Per the germline V gene, CDR1 is SGHVS and CDR2 is FNYEAQ. Trimming left V 0 bases short and J 0 bases short, with 13 bases between. The CDR3 DNA sequence: TGTGCCAGCAGCTTAGCGTTAAGGGGCAGTAGCACAGATACGCAGTATTTT. Its protein product is CASSLALRGSSTDTQYF.

The chain combines TRBV19 with TRBJ1-1; possible D gene TRBD1, 5 bases. The CDR3 is 14 residues long. The germline V gene encodes CDR1 LNHDA and CDR2 SQIVND (reference sequence). V dropped 5 bases and J dropped 7 bases, with 17 bases sitting between them. Here the CDR3 reads CASSQSQGAVEAFF. DNA of the CDR3: TGTGCCAGTAGTCAGTCCCAAGGGGCGGTTGAAGCTTTCTTT.

This chain uses TRBV4-3 with TRBJ2-7, with 14 bases that match TRBD2. This CDR3 region has 18 residues. Germline V gene sequence: CDR1 LGHNA, CDR2 YSLEER. V was clipped by 2 bases and J by 1 base; unmatched bases: 7. The CDR3 nucleotides read TGCGCCAGCAGCCAAACGACTAGCGGGGGGGCCGGGTCCTACGAGCAGTACTTC. Protein product: CASSQTTSGGAGSYEQYF.

This clone was picked up one time. This rearrangement joins TRBV4-3 to TRBJ1-1, with a weak D call TRBD1 (6 bases). This CDR3 has 15 amino acids. Germline V CDR1 and CDR2: LGHNA, YSLEER. V dropped 2 bases and J dropped 0 bases, with 10 bases sitting between them. CDR3 amino acids: CASSQSRGVNTEAFF. As DNA, the CDR3 is TGCGCCAGCAGCCAATCCAGGGGAGTGAACACTGAAGCTTTCTTT.

The J gene is TRBJ2-5, the V gene TRBV7-3; 14 bases match TRBD2. Germline trimming cut 5 bases from V and 4 bases from J; bases unmatched to any gene: 6. CDR1 SGHTA and CDR2 FQGTGA come from the germline V gene. The CDR3 loop spans 16 amino acids. The CDR3 loop reads CASSRLAGGAAETQYF. CDR3 nucleotide sequence: TGTGCCAGCAGCCGACTAGCGGGGGGGGCGGCAGAGACCCAGTACTTC.

The chain has TRBV29-1 and TRBJ2-7; D gene ambiguous. Germline CDR1 reads SQVTM; CDR2 reads ANQGSEA. The V gene lost 0 bases and the J gene lost 2 bases, with 5 bases spanning the gap. CDR3 length: 12 residues. The CDR3 protein is CSVEEATYEQYF. The CDR3, as DNA: TGCAGCGTTGAAGAGGCAACCTACGAGCAGTACTTC.

V usage is TRBV2 and J usage is TRBJ1-2; the match to TRBD1 covers 7 bases. The germline gives CDR1 SNHLY, CDR2 FYNNEI. The CDR3 covers 13 residues. With V trimmed by 4 bases and J by 7 bases, 6 bases remained unmatched. DNA for the CDR3: TGTGCCAGCAGTGGGGGGACAGTTCGTGGCTACACCTTC. Translated, it gives CASSGGTVRGYTF.

The V call is TRBV7-6, the J call TRBJ2-5; unclear D gene. Germline values: CDR1 SGHVS, CDR2 FNYEAQ. The CDR3 length is 14 residues. Trimming shortened V by 3 bases and J by 2 bases, and 10 bases separated the two germline ends. CDR3 region: CASSFLQFQETQYF. The DNA for the CDR3 is TGTGCCAGCAGCTTCTTACAGTTTCAAGAGACCCAGTACTTC.